The 22 T cell receptor beta chains below were found in one sample sequenced in a study of blood T cell repertoires in COVID-19. The protocol was immunoSEQ multiplex PCR, while the TCRdb copy is restricted to in-frame clones and leaves out a portion. The data hold around 180,000 clones, with 83% observed a single time. Specimen: peripheral blood. These receptors all stem from a human donor in a cohort sampled during active COVID-19.

The V and J genes are TRBV7-6 and TRBJ1-1; unclear D gene. This CDR3 region has 13 residues. The ends were cut back, 4 bases at V and 1 base at J, with 7 bases in the middle. The germline V gene has CDR1 SGHVS and CDR2 FNYEAQ. Written as DNA, the CDR3 is TGTGCCAGCAGCTCGCAGGAGAACACTGAAGCTTTCTTT. Translated: CASSSQENTEAFF.

This chain connects TRBV28 to TRBJ2-7, with TRBD2 matching 11 bases. After removal of 8 bases from V and 3 bases from J, the junction contained 9 bases not matched to a gene. The CDR3 spans 15 residues. Looked up from germline, CDR1 is MDHEN and CDR2 is SYDVKM. CDR3 DNA sequence: TGTGCCAGCTCGACGACTAGCGGGGTAGACTACGAGCAGTACTTC. Amino acids: CASSTTSGVDYEQYF.

The rearrangement joins TRBV27 to TRBJ2-3, with 9 bases lining up with TRBD1. The germline gives CDR1 MNHEY, CDR2 SMNVEV (reference sequence). Losses at the gene ends were 4 bases for V and 6 bases for J; bases not matched to a gene: 11. The CDR3 runs to 16 residues. DNA of the CDR3: TGTGCCAGCAGTTGGTTGTTGACAGGGGGAGGGGATACGCAGTATTTT. Its protein product is CASSWLLTGGGDTQYF.

This clone was seen only a few times. J is TRBJ2-7 and V is TRBV19; 8 nucleotides line up with TRBD1. The CDR3 has 11 amino acids. Trimming cost V 7 bases and J 6 bases; bases outside gene matches: 2. Germline V gene sequence: CDR1 LNHDA, CDR2 SQIVND (reference sequence). CDR3 DNA sequence: TGTGCCAGTATACAGGGGGGCGAGCAGTACTTC. Protein: CASIQGGEQYF.

The chain couples TRBV27 to TRBJ2-7; D is perhaps TRBD1 (5 bases). The CDR3 covers 14 residues. V gave up 2 bases and J gave up 2 bases, with 10 bases separating them. CDR1 MNHEY and CDR2 SMNVEV come from the germline V gene (reference sequence). The DNA of the CDR3 is TGTGCCAGCAGTTTAAGGGGCGGCCCCTACGAGCAGTACTTC. This encodes CASSLRGGPYEQYF.

This chain joins TRBV5-1 and TRBJ1-1; possibly TRBD1 for D (6 bases). The V gene lost 4 bases and the J gene lost 0 bases, with 10 bases spanning the gap. This CDR3 contains 14 residues. Germline V gene data show CDR1 as SGHRS and CDR2 as YFSETQ. CDR3 residues: CASSVRDMNTEAFF. The CDR3 coding sequence is TGCGCCAGCAGCGTACGGGACATGAACACTGAAGCTTTCTTT.

The chain links TRBV2 to TRBJ1-1, with unresolved D. Trimming took off 7 bases at V and 0 bases at J, with 18 bases between the two ends. CDR1 SNHLY and CDR2 FYNNEI come from the germline V gene. This CDR3 is built from 16 residues. As DNA, the CDR3 is TGTGCCAGCAACCCCCACCTGGGAGGGATGAACACTGAAGCTTTCTTT. Translated, it gives CASNPHLGGMNTEAFF. The full variable domain, in which reference TRBV2 and TRBJ1-1 provide the parts outside the CDR3, is EPEVTQTPSHQVTQMGQEVILRCVPISNHLYFYWYRQILGQKVEFLVSFYNNEISEKSEIFDDQFSVERPDGSNFTLKIRSTKLEDSAMYFCASNPHLGGMNTEAFFGQGTRLTVV.

The chain is built from TRBV5-1 and TRBJ2-7, with 10 bases identical to TRBD1. The CDR3 runs to 15 residues. The germline CDR1 and CDR2 sequences are SGHRS and YFSETQ. V shed 5 bases and J 7 bases; nucleotides not matched to a gene: 12. DNA of the CDR3: TGCGCCAGCAGTAAAGGGAGACAGGGGGCGGAGGAGCAGTACTTC. Amino acids: CASSKGRQGAEEQYF. The complete variable domain, with remaining parts taken from reference TRBV5-1 and TRBJ2-7, reads KAGVTQTPRYLIKTRGQQVTLSCSPISGHRSVSWYQQTPGQGLQFLFEYFSETQRNKGNFPGRFSGRQFSNSRSEMNVSTLELGDSALYLCASSKGRQGAEEQYFGPGTRLTVT.

The chain combines TRBV13 with TRBJ1-6; the match to TRBD1 covers 7 bases. V lost 4 bases and J lost 6; bases outside the gene matches: 6. The length of the CDR3 is 15 residues. The germline V gene encodes CDR1 PRHDT and CDR2 FYEKMQ (reference sequence). The CDR3 DNA reads TGTGCCAGCAGCTCCTTGACAGGGAGTAATTCACCCCTCCACTTT. Encoded protein: CASSSLTGSNSPLHF.

This chain connects TRBV28 to TRBJ2-7, with 10 positions matching TRBD1. Germline trimming cut 6 bases from V and 0 bases from J; bases unmatched to any gene: 5. The germline gives CDR1 MDHEN, CDR2 SYDVKM. This CDR3 is 15 amino acids long. The CDR3 spells CASRAGQGPSYEQYF. CDR3 DNA: TGTGCCAGCAGGGCGGGACAGGGGCCCTCCTACGAGCAGTACTTC.

The chain combines TRBV11-3 with TRBJ2-1; the match to TRBD1 covers 7 bases. The length of the CDR3 is 16 residues. Trimming removed 2 bases from V and 1 base from J; junction bases left unmatched: 5. Per the germline V gene, CDR1 is SGHNT and CDR2 is YENEEA. CDR3 loop: CASSLTTTGSYNEQFF. The CDR3, as DNA: TGTGCCAGCAGCTTAACGACGACAGGGTCCTACAATGAGCAGTTCTTC.

This chain uses TRBV9 with TRBJ1-1, with D possibly TRBD1 on 6 matching bases. With 0 bases removed from V and 4 bases from J, the gap between germline ends came to 13 bases. Germline V gene sequence: CDR1 SGDLS, CDR2 YYNGEE. This CDR3 spans 15 amino acids. CDR3 sequence reads: CASSVDGGASTEAFF. The CDR3 nucleotides read TGTGCCAGCAGCGTAGATGGGGGCGCGAGCACTGAAGCTTTCTTT.

The V gene is TRBV19, the J gene TRBJ2-6; weak D call: TRBD1 (5 bases). The CDR3 totals 17 residues. V was pared by 4 bases and J by 0 bases, with 13 bases between. CDR1 is LNHDA and CDR2 is SQIVND in the germline V gene (reference sequence). CDR3 bases: TGTGCCAGTAGTACGCCCGGACAATTCTCTGGGGCCAACGTCCTGACTTTC. It yields the protein CASSTPGQFSGANVLTF.

This clone was observed a few times. The chain couples TRBV7-2 to TRBJ1-6; D is perhaps TRBD1 (5 bases). Trimming took off 1 base at V and 4 bases at J, with 8 bases between the two ends. The CDR3 extends over 15 amino acids. CDR1 is SGHTA and CDR2 is FQGNSA in the germline V gene. This chain's CDR3 is CASSLEQVYNSPLHF. CDR3 coding DNA: TGTGCCAGCAGCTTAGAACAGGTTTATAATTCACCCCTCCACTTT.

This clone was recorded a few times. The V gene is TRBV7-2, the J gene TRBJ1-6; D not certain. There are 15 residues in the CDR3. CDR1 SGHTA and CDR2 FQGNSA come from the germline V gene. Trimming removed 0 bases at V and 5 bases at J, with 8 bases between. The CDR3 here is CASSLASGDNSPLHF. The CDR3 DNA is TGTGCCAGCAGCTTAGCTAGCGGGGATAATTCACCCCTCCACTTT.

V and J are TRBV4-2 and TRBJ1-6; D might be TRBD1 (5 bases). The germline V gene encodes CDR1 LGHNA and CDR2 YNFKEQ. This CDR3 spans 18 amino acids. V dropped 2 bases and J dropped 3 bases, with 17 bases sitting between them. The CDR3 loop reads CASSQTRAGIDYNSPLHF. The DNA of the CDR3 is TGTGCCAGCAGCCAAACCAGGGCGGGGATCGACTATAATTCACCCCTCCACTTT.

J is TRBJ2-7 and V is TRBV28, with 7 bases lining up with TRBD1. Germline V gene data show CDR1 as MDHEN and CDR2 as SYDVKM. J lost 5 bases, V lost 5 bases, and 6 bases had no gene match. The CDR3 runs to 13 residues. CDR3 sequence reads: CASSADRAHEQYF. In nucleotides, the CDR3 is TGTGCCAGCAGTGCCGACAGGGCCCACGAGCAGTACTTC.

The CDR3 region has the DNA TGTGCCAGCAGCTTGGGACTAGCGGACACCTACAATGAGCAGTTCTTC. Its translation is CASSLGLADTYNEQFF. The chain has TRBV11-1 and TRBJ2-1, with TRBD2 identical over 11 bases. This CDR3 is 16 amino acids long. With V trimmed by 3 bases and J by 2 bases, 3 bases remained unmatched. Germline lookup yields CDR1 SGHAT and CDR2 FQDESV (reference sequence).

The chain joins TRBV27 to TRBJ2-5; TRBD2 matches at 8 bases. There are 17 residues in the CDR3. V shed 3 bases and J 5 bases; nucleotides not matched to a gene: 14. Germline lookup yields CDR1 MNHEY and CDR2 SMNVEV (reference sequence). CDR3 coding DNA: TGTGCCAGCAGTTTGGAGGCAGCGGGAGTAGGAGGGGAGACCCAGTACTTC. Residues: CASSLEAAGVGGETQYF.

V is TRBV4-3 and J is TRBJ2-5; D remains ambiguous. This CDR3 is built from 15 residues. V lost 0 bases, J lost 1 base, and 9 bases lay in between. CDR1 and CDR2 (germline): LGHNA, YSLEER. The CDR3 loop is CASSQDAYTQETQYF. CDR3 sequence (DNA): TGCGCCAGCAGCCAAGATGCGTATACCCAAGAGACCCAGTACTTC.

The chain combines TRBV11-2 with TRBJ1-1, with D maybe TRBD1 (5 bases). The CDR3 loop spans 13 amino acids. Germline V gene data show CDR1 as SGHAT and CDR2 as FQNNGV. V was pared by 4 bases and J by 12 bases, with 18 bases between. The CDR3 coding sequence is TGTGCCAGCAGCTCCAGCGGGGGGGAAGTAACTTTCTTT. It yields the protein CASSSSGGEVTFF.

The chain uses TRBV10-3 and TRBJ2-5; tentatively, D is TRBD2 (5 bases). From germline, CDR1 is ENHRY and CDR2 SYGVKD. The CDR3 loop spans 15 amino acids. Deletions cut 8 bases from V and 4 bases from J, with 20 bases between. CDR3 in amino acids: CAIRARPSGVETQYF. The CDR3 nucleotides read TGTGCCATCCGGGCCCGACCCTCCGGGGTAGAGACCCAGTACTTC.